Listed below are T cell receptor beta chains from one sample, sequenced in a study of cytomegalovirus exposure and HLA in healthy donors. Produced via immunoSEQ multiplex PCR; TCRdb's table is partial and in-frame only. The table includes 95,000 to 110,000 clones, approximately 81% detected once. Sequencing used PBMCs. Receptor source: a man aged 25 to 40 in good health and CMV-seronegative. Each CDR3 is given with its conserved first and last residue. A D gene is named only where the DNA matches it firmly. The size field is filled for only some rows; it gives once, few, many or a size class.

clone_size,j_call,d_call,v_call,cdr3_aa,cdr3_nt
NA,TRBJ2-3,NA,TRBV9,CASSATDTQYF,TGTGCCAGCAGCGCGACAGATACGCAGTATTTT
few,TRBJ2-3,TRBD2,TRBV7-8,CASNERAGGTPDTQYF,TGTGCCAGCAACGAGAGGGCGGGGGGTACCCCAGATACGCAGTATTTT
few,TRBJ1-1,NA,TRBV5-8,CASSLILPMNTEAFF,TGTGCCAGCAGCTTGATACTGCCCATGAACACTGAAGCTTTCTTT
NA,TRBJ1-1,NA,TRBV6-1,CASSSRTELNTEAFF,TGTGCCAGCAGTTCCCGGACAGAGTTGAACACTGAAGCTTTCTTT
NA,TRBJ1-1,NA,TRBV2,CASSDLQGSTEAFF,TGTGCCAGCAGTGACTTGCAGGGATCCACTGAAGCTTTCTTT
NA,TRBJ1-2,NA,TRBV27,CASSPADREGYTF,TGTGCCAGCAGTCCAGCAGACAGAGAAGGCTACACCTTC
NA,TRBJ2-1,NA,TRBV7-2,CASSSELVLRSYNEQFF,TGTGCCAGCAGCTCTGAGCTGGTCTTACGCTCCTACAATGAGCAGTTCTTC
NA,TRBJ2-3,TRBD2,TRBV5-6,CASSLGLAGGADTQYF,TGTGCCAGCAGCCTTGGACTAGCGGGGGGCGCAGATACGCAGTATTTT
NA,TRBJ2-7,TRBD1,TRBV5-4,CASSPGTGDVLEQYF,TGTGCCAGCAGCCCCGGGACAGGGGACGTGTTGGAGCAGTACTTC
NA,TRBJ2-1,TRBD1,TRBV7-3,CASSHLGQENEQFF,TGTGCCAGCAGCCATCTGGGACAGGAAAATGAGCAGTTCTTC
few,TRBJ1-1,NA,TRBV2,CASSDARGRTEAFF,TGTGCCAGCAGTGATGCAAGAGGGAGAACTGAAGCTTTCTTT
NA,TRBJ2-1,NA,TRBV15,CTTSRSSNHEQFF,TGTACCACCAGCAGATCTAGCAACCATGAGCAGTTCTTC
NA,TRBJ2-7,NA,TRBV29-1,CSVGRESANEQYF,TGCAGCGTTGGCAGGGAATCGGCCAACGAGCAGTACTTC
NA,TRBJ2-1,NA,TRBV30,CAWSVPSNEQFF,TGTGCCTGGAGTGTACCCAGCAATGAGCAGTTCTTC
NA,TRBJ1-2,NA,TRBV9,CASSVGGNYGYTF,TGTGCCAGCAGCGTAGGCGGAAACTATGGCTACACCTTC
few,TRBJ1-5,NA,TRBV5-8,CASSLGEWAMSNQPQHF,TGTGCCAGCAGCCTGGGAGAGTGGGCAATGAGCAATCAGCCCCAGCATTTT